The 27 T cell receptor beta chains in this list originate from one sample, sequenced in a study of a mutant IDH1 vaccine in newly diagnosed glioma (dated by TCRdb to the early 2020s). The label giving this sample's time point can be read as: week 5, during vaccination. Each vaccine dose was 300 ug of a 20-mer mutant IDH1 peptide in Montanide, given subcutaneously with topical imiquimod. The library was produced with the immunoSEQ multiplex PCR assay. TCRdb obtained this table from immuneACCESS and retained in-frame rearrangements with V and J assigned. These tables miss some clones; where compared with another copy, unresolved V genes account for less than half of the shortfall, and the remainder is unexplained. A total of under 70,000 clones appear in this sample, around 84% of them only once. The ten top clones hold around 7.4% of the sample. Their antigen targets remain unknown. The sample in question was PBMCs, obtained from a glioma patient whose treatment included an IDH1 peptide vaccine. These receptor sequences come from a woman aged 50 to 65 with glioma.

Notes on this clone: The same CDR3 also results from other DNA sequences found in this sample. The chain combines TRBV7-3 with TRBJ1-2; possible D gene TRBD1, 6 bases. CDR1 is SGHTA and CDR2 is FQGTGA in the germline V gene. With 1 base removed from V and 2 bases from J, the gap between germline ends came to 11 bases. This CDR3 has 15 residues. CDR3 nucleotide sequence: TGTGCCAGCAGCTTAAACGGGGGCGCCAACTATGGCTACACCTTC. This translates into CASSLNGGANYGYTF.

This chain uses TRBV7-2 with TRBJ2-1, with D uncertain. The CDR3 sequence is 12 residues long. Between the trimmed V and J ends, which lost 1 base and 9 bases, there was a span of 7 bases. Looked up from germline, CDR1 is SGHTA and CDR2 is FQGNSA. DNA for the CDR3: TGTGCCAGCAGCTTAGAAGGCGGTGAGCAGTTCTTC. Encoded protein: CASSLEGGEQFF.

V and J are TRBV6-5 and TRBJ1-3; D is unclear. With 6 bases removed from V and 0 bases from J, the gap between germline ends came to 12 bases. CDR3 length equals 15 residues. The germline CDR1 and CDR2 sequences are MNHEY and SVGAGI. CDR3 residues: CASRLGRSSGNTIYF. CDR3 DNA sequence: TGTGCCAGCAGACTCGGACGGTCCTCTGGAAACACCATATATTTT.

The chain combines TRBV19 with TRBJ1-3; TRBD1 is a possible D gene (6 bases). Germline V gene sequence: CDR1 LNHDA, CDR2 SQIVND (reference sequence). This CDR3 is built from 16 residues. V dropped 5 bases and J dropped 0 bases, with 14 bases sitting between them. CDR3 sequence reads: CASSSGQTSSGNTIYF. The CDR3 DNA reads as TGTGCCAGTAGTTCGGGACAAACGTCCTCTGGAAACACCATATATTTT.

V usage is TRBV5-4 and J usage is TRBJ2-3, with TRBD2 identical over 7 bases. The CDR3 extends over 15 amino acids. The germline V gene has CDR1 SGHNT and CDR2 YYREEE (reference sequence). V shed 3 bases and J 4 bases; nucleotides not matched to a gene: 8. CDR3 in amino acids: CASSSDLAEADTQYF. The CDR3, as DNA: TGTGCCAGCAGCTCCGATCTAGCGGAGGCAGATACGCAGTATTTT.

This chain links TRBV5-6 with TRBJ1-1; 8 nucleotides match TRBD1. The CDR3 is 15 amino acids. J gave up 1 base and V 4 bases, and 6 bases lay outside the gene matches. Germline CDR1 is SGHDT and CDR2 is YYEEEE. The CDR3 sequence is CASSLVTGANTEAFF. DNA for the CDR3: TGTGCCAGCAGCCTGGTGACAGGGGCGAACACTGAAGCTTTCTTT.

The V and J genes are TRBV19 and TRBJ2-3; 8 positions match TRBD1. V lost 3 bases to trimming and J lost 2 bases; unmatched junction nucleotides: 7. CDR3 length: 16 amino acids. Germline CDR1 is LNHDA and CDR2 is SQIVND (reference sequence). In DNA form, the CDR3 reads TGTGCCAGTAGTATCGAAGGGCAGGGGGCCACAGATACGCAGTATTTT. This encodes CASSIEGQGATDTQYF. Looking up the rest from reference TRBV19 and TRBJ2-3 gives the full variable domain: DGGITQSPKYLFRKEGQNVTLSCEQNLNHDAMYWYRQDPGQGLRLIYYSQIVNDFQKGDIAEGYSVSREKKESFPLTVTSAQKNPTAFYLCASSIEGQGATDTQYFGPGTRLTVL.

CDR3 sequence reads: CASSPGLGKTQYF. The CDR3, as DNA: TGTGCCAGCAGTCCAGGACTGGGGAAGACCCAGTACTTC. This chain links TRBV27 with TRBJ2-5; tentatively, D is TRBD2 (5 bases). CDR1 is MNHEY, CDR2 SMNVEV, per germline (reference sequence). CDR3 length equals 13 residues. V was cut by 5 bases and J by 6 bases, with 13 bases left in between.

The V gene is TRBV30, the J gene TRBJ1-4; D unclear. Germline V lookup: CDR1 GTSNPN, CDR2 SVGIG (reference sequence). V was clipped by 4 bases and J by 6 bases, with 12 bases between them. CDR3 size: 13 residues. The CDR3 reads CAWMAQSDEKLFF. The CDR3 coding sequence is TGTGCCTGGATGGCACAGTCTGATGAAAAACTGTTTTTT.

CDR3 DNA sequence: TGTGCCAGCAGCCTACCTCCCTACGAGCAGTACTTC. Protein: CASSLPPYEQYF. The J gene is TRBJ2-7, the V gene TRBV5-4; the D is unclear. The CDR3 contains 12 residues. From germline, CDR1 is SGHNT and CDR2 YYREEE (reference sequence). Trimming stripped 4 bases from V and 2 bases from J, with 7 bases between.

The CDR3 loop is CAASTGAPSSYNEQFF. The CDR3 DNA reads TGTGCCGCATCCACAGGGGCACCTAGCTCCTACAATGAGCAGTTCTTC. The chain carries TRBV19 and TRBJ2-1; 7 nucleotides match TRBD1. Germline V gene data show CDR1 as LNHDA and CDR2 as SQIVND (reference sequence). J gave up 0 bases and V 11 bases, and 13 bases lay outside the gene matches. This CDR3 is built from 16 residues.

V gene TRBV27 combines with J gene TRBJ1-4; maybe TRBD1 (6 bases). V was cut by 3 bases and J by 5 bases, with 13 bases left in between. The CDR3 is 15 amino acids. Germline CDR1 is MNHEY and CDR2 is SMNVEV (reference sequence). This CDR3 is CASSFVGGPNEKLFF. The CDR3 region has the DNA TGTGCCAGCAGTTTTGTAGGGGGACCAAATGAAAAACTGTTTTTT.

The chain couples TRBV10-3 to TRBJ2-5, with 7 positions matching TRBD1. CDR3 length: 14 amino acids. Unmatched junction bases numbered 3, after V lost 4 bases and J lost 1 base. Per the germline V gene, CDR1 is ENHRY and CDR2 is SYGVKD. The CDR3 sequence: CAISVGTVQETQYF. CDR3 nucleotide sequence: TGTGCCATCAGTGTCGGGACAGTCCAAGAGACCCAGTACTTC.

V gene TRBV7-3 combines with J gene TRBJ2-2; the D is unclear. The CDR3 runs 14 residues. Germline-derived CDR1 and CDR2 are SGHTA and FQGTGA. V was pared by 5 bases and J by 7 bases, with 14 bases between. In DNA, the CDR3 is TGTGCCAGCAGCCCAACCGTGGATTTCGGGGAGCTGTTTTTT. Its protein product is CASSPTVDFGELFF.

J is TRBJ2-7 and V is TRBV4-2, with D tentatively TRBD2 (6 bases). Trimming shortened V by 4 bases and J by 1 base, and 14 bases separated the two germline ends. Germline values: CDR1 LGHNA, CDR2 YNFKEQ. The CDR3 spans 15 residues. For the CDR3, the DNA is TGTGCCAGCAGCCCCACCACCGGAGGGTCCTACGAGCAGTACTTC. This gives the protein CASSPTTGGSYEQYF.

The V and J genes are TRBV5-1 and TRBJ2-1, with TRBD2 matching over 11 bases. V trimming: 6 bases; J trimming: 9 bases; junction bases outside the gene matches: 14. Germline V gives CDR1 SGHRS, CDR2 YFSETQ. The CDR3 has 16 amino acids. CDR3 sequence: CASTPRPVAGGPEQFF. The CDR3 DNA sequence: TGCGCCAGCACCCCCCGCCCGGTAGCGGGGGGGCCTGAGCAGTTCTTC.

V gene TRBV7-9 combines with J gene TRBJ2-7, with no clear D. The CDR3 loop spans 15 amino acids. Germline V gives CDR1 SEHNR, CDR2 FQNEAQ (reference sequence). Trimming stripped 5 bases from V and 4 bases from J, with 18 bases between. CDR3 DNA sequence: TGTGCCAGCAGCGAAGACACCAAAAAATTTTACGAGCAGTACTTC. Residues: CASSEDTKKFYEQYF.

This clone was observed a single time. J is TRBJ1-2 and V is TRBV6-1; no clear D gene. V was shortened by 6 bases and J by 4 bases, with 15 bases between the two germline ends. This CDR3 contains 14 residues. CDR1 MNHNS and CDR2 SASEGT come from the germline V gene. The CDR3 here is CASRGRLGGYGYTF. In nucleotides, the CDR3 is TGTGCCAGCAGGGGGAGGTTGGGTGGCTATGGCTACACCTTC.

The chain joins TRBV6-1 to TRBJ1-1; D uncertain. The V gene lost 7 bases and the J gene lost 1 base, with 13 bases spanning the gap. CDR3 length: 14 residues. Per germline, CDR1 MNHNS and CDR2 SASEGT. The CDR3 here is CASTWYMANTEAFF. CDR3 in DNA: TGTGCCAGCACCTGGTATATGGCGAACACTGAAGCTTTCTTT.

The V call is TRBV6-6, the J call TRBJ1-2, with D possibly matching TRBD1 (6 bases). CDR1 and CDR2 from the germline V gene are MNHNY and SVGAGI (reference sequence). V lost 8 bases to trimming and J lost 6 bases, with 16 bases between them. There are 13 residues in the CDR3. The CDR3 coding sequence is TGTGCCAGCGAGGGAGGAGGGGGGAATGGCTACACCTTC. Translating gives CASEGGGGNGYTF.

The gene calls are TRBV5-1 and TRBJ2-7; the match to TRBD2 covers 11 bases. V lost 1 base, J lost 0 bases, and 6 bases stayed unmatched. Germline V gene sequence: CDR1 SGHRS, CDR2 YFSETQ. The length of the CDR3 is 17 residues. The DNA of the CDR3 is TGCGCCAGCAGCTTGAGGGCTAGCGGGGGGAGCTCCTACGAGCAGTACTTC. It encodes CASSLRASGGSSYEQYF.

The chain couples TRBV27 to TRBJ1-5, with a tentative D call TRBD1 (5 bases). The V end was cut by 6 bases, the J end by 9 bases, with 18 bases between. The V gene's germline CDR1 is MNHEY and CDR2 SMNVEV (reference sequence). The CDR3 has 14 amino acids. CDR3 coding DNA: TGTGCCAGCAGCCTAGGGGAGGGCGATTGGCCCCAGCATTTT. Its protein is CASSLGEGDWPQHF.

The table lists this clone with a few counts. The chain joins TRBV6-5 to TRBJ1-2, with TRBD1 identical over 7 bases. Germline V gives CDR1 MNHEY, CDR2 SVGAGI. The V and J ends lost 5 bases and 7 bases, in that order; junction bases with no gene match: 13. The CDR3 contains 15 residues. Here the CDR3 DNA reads TGTGCCAGCAGTCCCCAGGGGGTTGGCTTCTTTGGCTACACCTTC. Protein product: CASSPQGVGFFGYTF.

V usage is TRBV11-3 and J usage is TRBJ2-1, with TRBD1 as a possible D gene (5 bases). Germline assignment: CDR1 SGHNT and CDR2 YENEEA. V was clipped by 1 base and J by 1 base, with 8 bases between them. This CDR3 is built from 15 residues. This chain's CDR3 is CASSLGTTSYNEQFF. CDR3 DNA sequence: TGTGCCAGCAGCTTAGGGACAACTTCCTACAATGAGCAGTTCTTC.

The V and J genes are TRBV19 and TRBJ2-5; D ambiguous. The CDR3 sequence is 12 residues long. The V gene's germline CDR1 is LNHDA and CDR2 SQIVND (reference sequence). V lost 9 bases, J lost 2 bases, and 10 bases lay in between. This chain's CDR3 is CASQAGQETQYF. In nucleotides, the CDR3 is TGTGCCAGCCAGGCAGGACAAGAGACCCAGTACTTC.

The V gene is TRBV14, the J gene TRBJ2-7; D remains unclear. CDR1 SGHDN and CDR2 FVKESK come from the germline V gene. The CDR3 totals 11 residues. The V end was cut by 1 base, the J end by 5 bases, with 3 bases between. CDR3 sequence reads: CASSQVNEQYF. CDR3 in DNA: TGTGCCAGCAGCCAAGTGAACGAGCAGTACTTC.

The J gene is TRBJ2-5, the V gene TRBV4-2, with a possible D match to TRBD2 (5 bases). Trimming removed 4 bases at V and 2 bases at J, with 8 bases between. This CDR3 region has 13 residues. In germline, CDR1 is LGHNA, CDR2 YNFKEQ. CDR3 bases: TGTGCCAGCAGCCCGACTACTCAAGAGACCCAGTACTTC. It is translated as CASSPTTQETQYF.